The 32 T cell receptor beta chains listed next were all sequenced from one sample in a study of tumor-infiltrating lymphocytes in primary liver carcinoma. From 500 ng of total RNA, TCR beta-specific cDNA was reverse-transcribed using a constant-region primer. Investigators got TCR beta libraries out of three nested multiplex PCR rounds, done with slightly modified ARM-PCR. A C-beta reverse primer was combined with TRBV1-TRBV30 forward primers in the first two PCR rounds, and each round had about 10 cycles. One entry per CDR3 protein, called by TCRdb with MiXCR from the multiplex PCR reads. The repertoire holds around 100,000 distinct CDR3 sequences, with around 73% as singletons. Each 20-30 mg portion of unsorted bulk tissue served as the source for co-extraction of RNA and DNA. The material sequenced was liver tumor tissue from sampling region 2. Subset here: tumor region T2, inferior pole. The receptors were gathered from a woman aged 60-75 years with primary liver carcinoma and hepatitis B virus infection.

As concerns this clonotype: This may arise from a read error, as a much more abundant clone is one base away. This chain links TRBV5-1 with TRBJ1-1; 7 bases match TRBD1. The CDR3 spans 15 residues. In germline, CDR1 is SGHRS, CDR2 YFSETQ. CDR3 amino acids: CASSPGTASNTEASF. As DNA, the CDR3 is TGCGCCAGCAGCCCGGGGACAGCTTCCAACACTGAAGCTTCCTTT.

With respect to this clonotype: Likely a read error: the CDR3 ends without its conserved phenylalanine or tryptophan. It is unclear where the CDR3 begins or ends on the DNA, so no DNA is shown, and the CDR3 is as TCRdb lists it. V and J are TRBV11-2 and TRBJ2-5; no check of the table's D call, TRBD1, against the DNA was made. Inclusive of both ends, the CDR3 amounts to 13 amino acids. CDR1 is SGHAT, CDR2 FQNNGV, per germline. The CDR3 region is CASSLESKGSKYS.

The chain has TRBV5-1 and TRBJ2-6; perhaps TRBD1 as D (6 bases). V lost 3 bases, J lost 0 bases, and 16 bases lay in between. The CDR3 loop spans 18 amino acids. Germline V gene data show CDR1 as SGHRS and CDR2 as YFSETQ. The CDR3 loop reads CASSSPTGSSSGANVLTF. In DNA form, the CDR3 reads TGCGCCAGCAGCTCTCCGACAGGTTCAAGCTCTGGGGCCAACGTCCTGACTTTC.

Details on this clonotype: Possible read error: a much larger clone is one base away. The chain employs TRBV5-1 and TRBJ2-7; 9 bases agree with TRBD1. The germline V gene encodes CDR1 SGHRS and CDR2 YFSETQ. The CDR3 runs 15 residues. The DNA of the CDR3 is TGCACCAGCAGCTTGGCGGGACAGGGAGGCTACGAGCAGTACTTC. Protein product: CTSSLAGQGGYEQYF. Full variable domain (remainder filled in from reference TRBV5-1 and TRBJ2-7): KAGVTQTPRYLIKTRGQQVTLSCSPISGHRSVSWYQQTPGQGLQFLFEYFSETQRNKGNFPGRFSGRQFSNSRSEMNVSTLELGDSALYLCTSSLAGQGGYEQYFGPGTRLTVT.

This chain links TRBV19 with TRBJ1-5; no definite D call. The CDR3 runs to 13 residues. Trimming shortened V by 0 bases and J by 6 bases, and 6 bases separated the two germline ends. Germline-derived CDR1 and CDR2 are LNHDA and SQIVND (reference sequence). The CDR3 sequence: CASSIDRGQPQHF. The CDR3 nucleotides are TGTGCCAGTAGTATAGATCGGGGTCAGCCCCAGCATTTT.

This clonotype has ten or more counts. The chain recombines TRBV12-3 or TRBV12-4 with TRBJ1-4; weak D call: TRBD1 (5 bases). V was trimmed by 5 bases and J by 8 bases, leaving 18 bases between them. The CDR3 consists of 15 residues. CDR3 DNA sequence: TGTGCCAGCAGTGGGACCGGCCAGCGGGGCGAAAAACTGTTTTTT. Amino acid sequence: CASSGTGQRGEKLFF.

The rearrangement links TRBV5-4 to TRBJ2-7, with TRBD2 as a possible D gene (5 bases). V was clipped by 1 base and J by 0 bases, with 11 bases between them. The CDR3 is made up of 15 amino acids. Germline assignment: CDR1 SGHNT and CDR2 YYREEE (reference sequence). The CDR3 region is CASSLRGLGSYEQYF. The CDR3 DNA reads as TGTGCCAGCAGCTTGCGAGGGTTGGGCTCCTACGAGCAGTACTTC.

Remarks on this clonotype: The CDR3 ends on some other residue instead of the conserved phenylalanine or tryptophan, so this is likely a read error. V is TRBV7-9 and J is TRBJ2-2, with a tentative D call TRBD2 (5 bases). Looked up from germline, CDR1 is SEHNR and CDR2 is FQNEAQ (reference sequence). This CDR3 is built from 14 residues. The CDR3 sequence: CASSAVSITGELFS. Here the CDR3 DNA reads TGTGCCAGCAGCGCAGTCTCGATAACCGGGGAACTGTTTTCC.

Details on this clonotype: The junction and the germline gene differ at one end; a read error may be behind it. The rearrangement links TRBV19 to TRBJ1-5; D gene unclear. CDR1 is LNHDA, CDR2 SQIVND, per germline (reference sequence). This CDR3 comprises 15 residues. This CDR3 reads CASSFRQLGNQPQRF. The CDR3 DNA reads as TGTGCCAGTAGTTTCCGCCAGCTAGGAAATCAGCCCCAGCGTTTT.

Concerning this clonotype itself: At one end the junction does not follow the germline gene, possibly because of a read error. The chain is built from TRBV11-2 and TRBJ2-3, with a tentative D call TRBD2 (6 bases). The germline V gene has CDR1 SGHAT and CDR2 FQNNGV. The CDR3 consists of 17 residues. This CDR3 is CASSPTLADRGTDTQYF. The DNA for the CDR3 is TGCGCCAGCAGCCCAACACTAGCTGACCGTGGCACAGATACGCAGTATTTT.

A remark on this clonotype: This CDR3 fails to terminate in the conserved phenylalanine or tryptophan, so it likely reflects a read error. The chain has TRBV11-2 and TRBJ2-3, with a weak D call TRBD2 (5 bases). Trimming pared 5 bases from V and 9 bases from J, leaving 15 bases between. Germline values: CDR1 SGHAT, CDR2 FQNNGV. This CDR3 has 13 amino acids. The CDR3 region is CASSPPGTRTQYS. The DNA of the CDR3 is TGTGCCAGCAGCCCGCCAGGAACTAGGACGCAGTATTCT.

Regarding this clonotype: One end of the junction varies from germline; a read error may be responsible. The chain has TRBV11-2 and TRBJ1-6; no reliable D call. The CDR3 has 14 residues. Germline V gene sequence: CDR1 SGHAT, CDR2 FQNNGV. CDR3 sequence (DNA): TGTGCCAGCAACGGGATAGGAGGCAATTCACCCCTTCACTTT. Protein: CASNGIGGNSPLHF.

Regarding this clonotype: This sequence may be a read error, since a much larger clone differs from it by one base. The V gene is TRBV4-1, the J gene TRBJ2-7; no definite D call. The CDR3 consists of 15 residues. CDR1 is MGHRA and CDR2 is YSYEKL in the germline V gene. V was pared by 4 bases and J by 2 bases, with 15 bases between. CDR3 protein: CASSRKNSPTYEQYF. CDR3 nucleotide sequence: TGCGCCAGCAGCCGGAAGAACAGCCCAACCTACGAGCAGTACTTC.

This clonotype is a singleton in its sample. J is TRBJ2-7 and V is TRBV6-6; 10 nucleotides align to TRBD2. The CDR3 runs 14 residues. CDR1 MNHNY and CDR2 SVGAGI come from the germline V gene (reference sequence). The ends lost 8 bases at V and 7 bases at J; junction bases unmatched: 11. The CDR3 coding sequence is TGTGCCAGCGCATCGACTAGCGGGTCGCAGGAGCAGTACTTC. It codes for CASASTSGSQEQYF.

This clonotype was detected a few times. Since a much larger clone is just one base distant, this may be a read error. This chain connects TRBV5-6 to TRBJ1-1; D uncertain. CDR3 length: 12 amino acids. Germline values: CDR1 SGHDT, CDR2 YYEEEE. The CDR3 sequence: CVSSLSRTEAFF. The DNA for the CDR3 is TGTGTCAGCAGCTTATCCCGAACTGAAGCTTTCTTT.

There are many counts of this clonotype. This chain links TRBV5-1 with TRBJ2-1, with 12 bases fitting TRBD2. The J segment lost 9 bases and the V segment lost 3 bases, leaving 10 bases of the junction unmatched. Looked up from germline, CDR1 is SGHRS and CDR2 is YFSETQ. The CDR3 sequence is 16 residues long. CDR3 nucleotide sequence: TGCGCCAGCAGCTGGGTGACTAGCGGGAGTGGCGGTGAGCAGTTCTTC. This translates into CASSWVTSGSGGEQFF.

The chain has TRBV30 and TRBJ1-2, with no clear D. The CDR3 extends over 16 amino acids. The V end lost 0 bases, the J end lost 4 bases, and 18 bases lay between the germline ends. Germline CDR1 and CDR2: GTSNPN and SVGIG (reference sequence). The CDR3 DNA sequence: TGTGCCTGGAGTGTTTCACATGGAGCCCGCATCTATGGCTACACCTTC. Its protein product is CAWSVSHGARIYGYTF.

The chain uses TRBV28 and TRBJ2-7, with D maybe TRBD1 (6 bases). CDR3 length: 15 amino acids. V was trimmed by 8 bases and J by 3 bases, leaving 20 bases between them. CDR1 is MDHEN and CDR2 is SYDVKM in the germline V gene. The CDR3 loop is CASGLLGTPNYEQYF. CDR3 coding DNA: TGTGCCAGCGGCTTGTTGGGGACACCCAACTACGAGCAGTACTTC.

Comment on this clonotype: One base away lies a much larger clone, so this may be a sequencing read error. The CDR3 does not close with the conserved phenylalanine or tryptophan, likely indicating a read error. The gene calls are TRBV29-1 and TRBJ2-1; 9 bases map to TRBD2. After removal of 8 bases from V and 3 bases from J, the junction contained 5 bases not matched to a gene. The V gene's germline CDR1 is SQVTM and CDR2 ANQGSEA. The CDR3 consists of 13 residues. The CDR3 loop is CSCRSGSYNEQFL. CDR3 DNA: TGCAGCTGCCGTAGCGGGAGCTACAATGAGCAGTTCCTC.

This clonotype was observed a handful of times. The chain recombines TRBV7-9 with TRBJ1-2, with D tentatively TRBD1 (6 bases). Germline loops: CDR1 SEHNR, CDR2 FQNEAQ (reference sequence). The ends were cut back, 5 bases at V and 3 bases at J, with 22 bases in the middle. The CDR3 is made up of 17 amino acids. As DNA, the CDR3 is TGTGCCAGCAGCGCGACCTCAGCTGGGGGCCGGGACTATGGCTACACCTTC. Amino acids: CASSATSAGGRDYGYTF.

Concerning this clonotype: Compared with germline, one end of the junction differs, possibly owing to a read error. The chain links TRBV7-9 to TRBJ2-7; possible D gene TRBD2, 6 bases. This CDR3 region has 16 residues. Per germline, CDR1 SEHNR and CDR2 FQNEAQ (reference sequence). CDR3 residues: CTSNLVRTTKSYEQYF. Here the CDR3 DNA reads TGTACCAGCAACTTAGTAAGGACTACAAAGTCCTACGAGCAGTACTTC.

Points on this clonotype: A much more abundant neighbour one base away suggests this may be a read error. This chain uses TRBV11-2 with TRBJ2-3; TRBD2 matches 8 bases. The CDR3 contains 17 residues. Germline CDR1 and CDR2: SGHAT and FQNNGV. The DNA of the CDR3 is TGTACCAGCGGCCCAACACTAGCGGACCGTAGCACAGATACGCAGTATTTT. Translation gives CTSGPTLADRSTDTQYF.

CDR3 DNA: TGTGCCAGCAGCAGGAGACTAGCAGGATGGCCGGGGAATGAGCAGTTCTTC. This gives the protein CASSRRLAGWPGNEQFF. The gene calls are TRBV11-2 and TRBJ2-1; 7 bases are shared with TRBD2. The V gene's germline CDR1 is SGHAT and CDR2 FQNNGV. This CDR3 is 17 amino acids long. Trimming removed 5 bases from V and 7 bases from J; junction bases left unmatched: 17.

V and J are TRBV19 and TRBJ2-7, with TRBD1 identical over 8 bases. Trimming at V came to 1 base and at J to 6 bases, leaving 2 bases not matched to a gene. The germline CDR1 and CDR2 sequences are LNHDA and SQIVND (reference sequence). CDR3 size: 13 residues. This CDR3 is CASSIGDRGEQYF. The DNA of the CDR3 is TGTGCCAGTAGTATAGGAGACAGGGGCGAGCAGTACTTC.

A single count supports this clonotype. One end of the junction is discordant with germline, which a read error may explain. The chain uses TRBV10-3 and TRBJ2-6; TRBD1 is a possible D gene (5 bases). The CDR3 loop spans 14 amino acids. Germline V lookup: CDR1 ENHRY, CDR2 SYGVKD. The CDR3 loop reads CAISDNTGAKVLTF. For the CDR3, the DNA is TGTGCCATCAGTGATAACACTGGGGCCAAGGTCCTGACTTTC.

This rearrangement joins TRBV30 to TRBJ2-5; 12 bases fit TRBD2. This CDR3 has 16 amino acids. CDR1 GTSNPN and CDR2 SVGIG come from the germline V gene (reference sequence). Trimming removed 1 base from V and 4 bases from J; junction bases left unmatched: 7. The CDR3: CAWSAGLAGLRETQYF. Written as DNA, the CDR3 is TGTGCCTGGAGTGCAGGACTAGCGGGATTAAGAGAGACCCAGTACTTC.

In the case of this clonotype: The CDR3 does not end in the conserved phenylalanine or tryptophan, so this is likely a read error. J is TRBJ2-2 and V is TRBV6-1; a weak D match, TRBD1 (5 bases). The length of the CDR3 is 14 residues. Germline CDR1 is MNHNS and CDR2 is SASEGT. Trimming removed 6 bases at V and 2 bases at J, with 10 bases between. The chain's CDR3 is CASRRDSNTGELFL. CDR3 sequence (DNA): TGTGCCAGCAGACGTGACAGTAACACCGGGGAGCTGTTTCTT.

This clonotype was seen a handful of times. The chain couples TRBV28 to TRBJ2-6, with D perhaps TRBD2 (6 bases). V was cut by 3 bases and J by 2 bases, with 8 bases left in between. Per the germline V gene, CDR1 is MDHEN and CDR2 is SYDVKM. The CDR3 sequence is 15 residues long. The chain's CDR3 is CASSFGSAGANVLTF. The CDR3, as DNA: TGTGCCAGCAGTTTCGGGAGCGCTGGGGCCAACGTCCTGACTTTC.

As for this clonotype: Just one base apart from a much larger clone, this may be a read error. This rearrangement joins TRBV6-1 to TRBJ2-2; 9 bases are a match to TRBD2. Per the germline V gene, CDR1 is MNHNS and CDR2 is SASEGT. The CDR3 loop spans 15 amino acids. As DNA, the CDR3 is TGTGCCAGCAATAGCGGGGGTTGGAACACCGGGGAGCTGGTTTTT. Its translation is CASNSGGWNTGELVF.

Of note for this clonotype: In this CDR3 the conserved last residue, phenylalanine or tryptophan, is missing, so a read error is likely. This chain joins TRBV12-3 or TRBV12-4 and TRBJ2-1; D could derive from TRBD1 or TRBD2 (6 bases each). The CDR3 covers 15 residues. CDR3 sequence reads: CASTRARGHYNEQFL. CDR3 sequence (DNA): TGTGCCAGCACCCGAGCCCGGGGGCACTACAATGAACAGTTCCTC.

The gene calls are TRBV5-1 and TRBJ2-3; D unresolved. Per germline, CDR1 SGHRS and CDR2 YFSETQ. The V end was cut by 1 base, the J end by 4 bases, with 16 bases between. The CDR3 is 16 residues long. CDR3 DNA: TGCGCCAGCAGCTTGACCGAACACTCGGAAGCAGATACGCAGTATTTT. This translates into CASSLTEHSEADTQYF.

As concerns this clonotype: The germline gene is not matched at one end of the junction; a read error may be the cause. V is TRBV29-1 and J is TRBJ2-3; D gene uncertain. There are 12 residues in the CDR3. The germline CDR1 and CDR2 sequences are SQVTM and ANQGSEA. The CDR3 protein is CSVESSTDSQYF. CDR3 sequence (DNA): TGCAGCGTTGAATCCAGCACAGATTCGCAGTATTTT.